A single sample gave rise to the 11 T cell receptor beta chains below, sequenced in a study of regulatory T cells in long-lasting Graves disease. Libraries of TCR beta came from iRepertoire HTBI primers plus Arm-PCR of CDR3 regions. From the multiplex PCR reads, TCRdb called clonotypes with MiXCR, one entry per CDR3 protein. The table has over 450,000 distinct CDR3 sequences, around 13% seen once; the top ten hold over 7%. Sample time point: newly diagnosed GD, antithyroid drugs for less than 3 months. RNA extracted from PBMCs served as the sequencing template. The same data also went into a second study, on T cells in Graves' hyperthyroidism and ophthalmopathy.

The sample was peripheral blood mononuclear cells (PBMCs), taken at new diagnosis, from a patient treated with antithyroid drugs. Receptors were obtained from a woman aged 25-40 years with Graves disease.

This clonotype came up a few times. The CDR3 bases are TGCGCCAGCAGCCGATCCGCCTCGGGAGCCGGGACCGGGGAGCTGTTTTTT. Its protein product is CASSRSASGAGTGELFF. The J gene is TRBJ2-2, the V gene TRBV5-1, with D perhaps matching TRBD2 (6 bases). The CDR3 contains 17 residues. Germline V gives CDR1 SGHRS, CDR2 YFSETQ. V lost 4 bases to trimming and J lost 5 bases, with 21 bases between them.

A note on this clonotype: This may be a read error, as it is one base from a much larger clone. The rearrangement links TRBV15 to TRBJ2-7, with 9 bases fitting TRBD1. The CDR3 contains 15 residues. CDR1 and CDR2 from the germline V gene are LNHNV and YYDKDF (reference sequence). The CDR3: CAASRVGTGNYEQYF. CDR3 DNA: TGTGCCGCCAGCAGAGTAGGGACAGGGAACTACGAGCAGTACTTC.

This clonotype was seen a few times. The rearrangement uses TRBV18 and TRBJ2-2, with TRBD2 identical over 11 bases. This CDR3 region has 15 residues. Germline V lookup: CDR1 KGHSH, CDR2 LQKENI. V shed 6 bases and J 5 bases; nucleotides not matched to a gene: 5. The CDR3 sequence is CASSQTSGKTGELFF. CDR3 sequence (DNA): TGTGCCAGCTCGCAGACTAGCGGGAAGACCGGGGAGCTGTTTTTT.

The V and J genes are TRBV29-1 and TRBJ2-1, with 11 positions matching TRBD2. Losses at the gene ends were 6 bases for V and 7 bases for J; bases not matched to a gene: 8. The CDR3 contains 14 residues. CDR1 and CDR2 (germline): SQVTM, ANQGSEA. As DNA, the CDR3 is TGCAGCGTCGTCCTAGCGGGAGGAATAAATGAGCAGTTCTTC. Residues: CSVVLAGGINEQFF.

The chain joins TRBV7-3 to TRBJ2-2, with D perhaps matching TRBD1 (5 bases). In germline, CDR1 is SGHTA, CDR2 FQGTGA. The CDR3 loop spans 15 amino acids. V was cut by 0 bases and J by 5 bases, with 10 bases left in between. CDR3 amino acids: CASSLTQGGTGELFF. CDR3 DNA sequence: TGTGCCAGCAGCTTAACGCAGGGTGGAACCGGGGAGCTGTTTTTT.

This clonotype was detected ten times or more. The J gene is TRBJ2-7, the V gene TRBV28; 7 bases are a match to TRBD1. V lost 5 bases and J lost 0; bases outside the gene matches: 10. CDR1 and CDR2 from the germline V gene are MDHEN and SYDVKM. The CDR3 runs to 16 residues. CDR3 sequence reads: CASSNTGAWSSYEQYF. CDR3 DNA: TGTGCCAGCAGTAACACAGGGGCCTGGAGCTCCTACGAGCAGTACTTC.

This clonotype was counted a few times. V is TRBV14 and J is TRBJ2-1, with D possibly matching TRBD2 (6 bases). Trimming took off 0 bases at V and 0 bases at J, with 12 bases between the two ends. CDR3 length equals 17 residues. Germline V gives CDR1 SGHDN, CDR2 FVKESK. The DNA of the CDR3 is TGTGCCAGCAGCCAAGACCTGACGGGGGTCTCCTACAATGAGCAGTTCTTC. Its translation: CASSQDLTGVSYNEQFF.

This rearrangement joins TRBV20-1 to TRBJ2-7; D is undetermined. This CDR3 has 13 amino acids. CDR1 is DFQATT and CDR2 is SNEGSKA in the germline V gene (reference sequence). Trimming cost V 0 bases and J 9 bases, with 15 bases left between them. CDR3 nucleotides: TGCAGTGCTAGAGAACTTAGCCGTTATGGGCAGTACTTC. Translating gives CSARELSRYGQYF.

This clonotype was found many times. V and J are TRBV29-1 and TRBJ2-5; D gene unclear. V lost 4 bases and J lost 4, with 13 bases in between. This CDR3 is 13 amino acids long. In germline, CDR1 is SQVTM, CDR2 ANQGSEA. CDR3: CSVGTPGTETQYF. Here the CDR3 DNA reads TGCAGCGTTGGGACCCCTGGCACAGAGACCCAGTACTTC.

This clonotype has at least ten counts. V usage is TRBV11-2 and J usage is TRBJ2-5; the match to TRBD2 covers 13 bases. The V gene end was trimmed by 3 bases and the J gene end by 5 bases; junction bases not matched to a gene: 15. The CDR3 covers 19 residues. The germline V gene encodes CDR1 SGHAT and CDR2 FQNNGV. The CDR3 DNA follows: TGTGCCAGCAGCTTTTGGGCCGGGACTAGCGGGACAGGACGTGAGACCCAGTACTTC. Its protein product is CASSFWAGTSGTGRETQYF.

This clonotype was found many times. The rearrangement links TRBV11-1 to TRBJ2-7; 11 nucleotides agree with TRBD1. Germline lookup yields CDR1 SGHAT and CDR2 FQDESV (reference sequence). Germline trimming cut 1 base from V and 3 bases from J; bases unmatched to any gene: 11. The CDR3 totals 18 residues. CDR3 nucleotide sequence: TGTGCCAGCAGCTTAGAATTGTGGACAGGGGGCACGCTCTACGAGCAGTACTTC. Translating it yields CASSLELWTGGTLYEQYF.